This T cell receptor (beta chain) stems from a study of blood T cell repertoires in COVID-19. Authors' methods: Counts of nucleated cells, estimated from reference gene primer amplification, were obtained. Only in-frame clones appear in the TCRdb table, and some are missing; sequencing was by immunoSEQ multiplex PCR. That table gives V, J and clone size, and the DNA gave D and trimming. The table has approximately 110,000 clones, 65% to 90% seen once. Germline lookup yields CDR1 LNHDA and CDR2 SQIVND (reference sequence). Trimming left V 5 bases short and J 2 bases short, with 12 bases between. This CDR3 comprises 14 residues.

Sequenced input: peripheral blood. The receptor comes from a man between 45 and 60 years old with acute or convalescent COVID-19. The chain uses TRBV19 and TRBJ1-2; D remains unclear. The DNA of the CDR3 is TGTGCCAGTAGTCAACGGTCACAGAACTATGGCTACACCTTC. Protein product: CASSQRSQNYGYTF.